This T cell receptor beta chain is drawn from a study of metastatic and nonmetastatic thyroid tumors. Study outcomes and limitations: Patients with malignant thyroid tumors reportedly had significantly higher TCR beta diversity than those with benign nodules, in blood and tumor.

From the PCR reads, TCRdb re-called clones with MiXCR. The sample has roughly 12,000 clones, around 40% seen once. CDR1 and CDR2 (germline): MGHRA, YSYEKL. Trimming cost V 3 bases and J 1 base, with 9 bases left between them. CDR3 length: 14 amino acids. All patients were untreated before thyroid surgery. With regard to this clone: Its antigen is undetermined.

This rearrangement joins TRBV4-1 to TRBJ1-1; no clear D. The sequencing input was tumor tissue. The receptor was derived from a female donor with papillary thyroid cancer or a benign thyroid nodule (not recorded which). Some clones in this sample may be carry-over from other donors' samples. CDR3 sequence: CASSHRTENTEAFF. CDR3 bases: TGCGCCAGCAGCCATAGGACGGAGAACACTGAAGCTTTCTTT.